This TCR beta chain was captured by sequencing in a study of T-cell memory formation after mild COVID-19. Study at large: In these data, TCR clusters were largely donor specific.

In TCRdb, the 5' RACE reads were re-called with MiXCR into one record per CDR3 protein. The sample contains fewer than 550,000 distinct CDR3 sequences, 15% to 25% of which appear only once. CDR3 size: 16 residues. Germline CDR1 and CDR2: LGHNA and YNFKEQ. With 0 bases removed from V and 6 bases from J, the gap between germline ends came to 18 bases. Notes on the study in general: Certain responding clones were present in pre-infection memory, suggesting participation of cross-reactive memory. Later expanders leaned CD4+, whereas day 15 to 85 contracting clones were balanced CD4/CD8.

On this clonotype itself: The antigen remains unidentified.

This sequence joins TRBV4-2 and TRBJ2-7; D is tentatively TRBD1 or TRBD2 (5 bases each). This sequence originates from an adult woman who had mild COVID-19 (a few samples of this study predate the infection). Cell type and time point are not known. The sample consisted of PBMCs or a T cell subset sorted from them (not recorded which). The CDR3 region has the DNA TGTGCCAGCAGCCAAGACGCCGGGACCACACTTGGCGAGCAGTACTTC. Translating it yields CASSQDAGTTLGEQYF.